The clone carrying this T cell receptor beta chain was recorded a few times. As for time point: patch test 2, 6 weeks after DPC sensitization. The treatment here: therapeutic diphenylcyclopropenone sensitization with weekly scalp DPC. TCRdb reprocessed the RACE reads via MiXCR and lists one record per CDR3 protein. The data contain hundreds of thousands of distinct CDR3 sequences, about 6% of them seen just once; the ten biggest clones take up approximately 5.4%. This CDR3 spans 13 amino acids. Trimming took 6 bases from V and 4 from J; bases not matched to a gene: 5. This sample was included in a study of human T cells and chemical hapten exposure.

The sequence was collected from a woman aged 18-29 years with alopecia areata. Some clones in this sample may be carry-over from other donors' samples. This specimen consisted of whole blood, obtained in connection with sensitization to the hapten diphenylcyclopropenone (DPC). V is TRBV12-3 or TRBV12-4 and J is TRBJ1-2, with TRBD1 identical over 7 bases. The CDR3 bases are TGTGCCAGCAGGCGAGGGGGCGTCTATGGCTACACCTTC. Translated: CASRRGGVYGYTF.